The rows below give T cell receptor beta chains drawn from one sample of a study of shared clonotypes between healthy human individuals. Method: immunoSEQ multiplex PCR; TCRdb's copy keeps in-frame clones and lacks some. The data show around 1.4 million clones, just under 99% seen once. Sequenced sample: naive CD4+ T cells sorted from blood. All receptors derive from a young man in good health. The CDR3 runs from the conserved cysteine through the conserved F or W. D genes are given only for firm matches. Clone size, where shown, is once, few, many, or a class for clones that have expanded.

TGCAGTGCTAGAGGAGCTGGTGAGCAGTTCTTC | CSARGAGEQFF | 11 | . | TRBJ2-1 | TRBV20-1 | .
TGTGCCAGCAGCTTAGCTGGGGCGGGAGGGTCCTACAATGAGCAGTTCTTC | CASSLAGAGGSYNEQFF | 17 | . | TRBJ2-1 | TRBV7-9 | TRBD2
TGTGCCATCAGCCCCGGACAGCATAGCAATCAGCCCCAGCATTTT | CAISPGQHSNQPQHF | 15 | once | TRBJ1-5 | TRBV10-3 | .
TGTGCCAGCAGTTTGACAGGGCGCTCTGGAAACACCATATATTTT | CASSLTGRSGNTIYF | 15 | . | TRBJ1-3 | TRBV6-1 | TRBD1
TGTGCCATACAGGGTACTAGCACAGATACGCAGTATTTT | CAIQGTSTDTQYF | 13 | . | TRBJ2-3 | TRBV10-3 | .
TGTGCCAGCAGCTTCCAGGGTCTGGCCGGGACAGATACGCAGTATTTT | CASSFQGLAGTDTQYF | 16 | . | TRBJ2-3 | TRBV5-4 | .
TGTGCCAGCAGCTCTCTCCTCCCACTCTCGACCAAAAACATTCAGTACTTC | CASSSLLPLSTKNIQYF | 17 | once | TRBJ2-4 | TRBV11-2 | .
TGTGCCAGTAGTATAGGATCACCATGGCCGGGAGAAAAACTGTTTTTT | CASSIGSPWPGEKLFF | 16 | . | TRBJ1-4 | TRBV19 | .
TGCAGCGTTGAGGGGCTAGCTTTCACCGGGGAGCTGTTTTTT | CSVEGLAFTGELFF | 14 | . | TRBJ2-2 | TRBV29-1 | .
TGCAGCGTTACCCCCGGTTGGGGTGAGACCCAGTACTTC | CSVTPGWGETQYF | 13 | . | TRBJ2-5 | TRBV29-1 | .
TGTGCCAGCAGCCCCCGGAGGTTGAACACTGAAGCTTTCTTT | CASSPRRLNTEAFF | 14 | . | TRBJ1-1 | TRBV2 | .
TGTGCCAGCAGCTTAGGACGGGGAGCCTCCCCAACTAATGAAAAACTGTTTTTT | CASSLGRGASPTNEKLFF | 18 | . | TRBJ1-4 | TRBV7-9 | .